This TCR beta chain was identified during a study of blood T cells in healthy people across ages. The germline gives CDR1 DFQATT, CDR2 SNEGSKA (reference sequence). The J segment lost 0 bases and the V segment lost 5 bases, leaving 4 bases of the junction unmatched. This CDR3 has 14 amino acids. Then a second PCR, running roughly 7 to 11 cycles, was carried out with a sample-barcoded 5' primer and a J-beta primer mix. TCRdb fed the 5' RACE reads into MiXCR, producing one record per CDR3 protein. The sample has 700,000 or so distinct CDR3 sequences, 22% seen once. Notes on the study in general: Higher diversity, along with more naive CD4+ cells, distinguished long-lived donors from aged donors.

The donors, aged roughly 6 to 90, were healthy Caucasians from Russia. This clonotype turned up a few times. Its antigen is as yet unknown. The chain employs TRBV20-1 and TRBJ2-3, with 8 bases identical to TRBD2. The TCR sequence derives from a man aged 65 to 85 in good health. Sequencing was done on a sample of blood. In DNA, the CDR3 is TGCAGTGCTCCGCGGACTAGCAGCACAGATACGCAGTATTTT. Protein sequence: CSAPRTSSTDTQYF.